This T cell receptor beta chain was found in a study of T cells in Graves' hyperthyroidism and ophthalmopathy. Study outcomes and limitations: A 13 V-J model separated ophthalmopathy from stable hyperthyroidism.

Remarks on this clonotype: Its target is unknown.

The TCR beta CDR3 regions underwent amplification using RNA transcripts as the source. A set of HTBI primers served as the primers for a first-round RT-PCR of the TCR CDR3. In TCRdb, the multiplex PCR reads were re-called with MiXCR into one record per CDR3 protein. This sample yields 560,000 or so distinct CDR3 sequences, of which around 45% are seen a single time; roughly 8.2% belongs to the top ten. Any patient presenting with uncontrolled infection, other autoimmune disease, pregnancy or lactation was left out. The study based diagnoses on clinical symptoms, serum thyroxine and TRAb, thyroid ultrasound and orbital computed tomography. What was sequenced was peripheral blood or thyroid tissue (not recorded which). The receptor was derived from a woman younger than 30 with Graves' hyperthyroidism.

The CDR3 sequence is CASRPGGEGQPQHF. CDR3 DNA sequence: TGTGCCAGCAGACCGGGGGGCGAGGGTCAGCCCCAGCATTTT. This chain uses TRBV7-9 with TRBJ1-5, with TRBD1 as a possible D gene (6 bases). Trimming pared 6 bases from V and 6 bases from J, leaving 15 bases between. The CDR3 extends over 14 amino acids. The germline V gene encodes CDR1 SEHNR and CDR2 FQNEAQ (reference sequence). The whole variable domain, remainder taken from reference TRBV7-9 and TRBJ1-5, is DTGVSQNPRHKITKRGQNVTFRCDPISEHNRLYWYRQTLGQGPEFLTYFQNEAQLEKSRLLSDRFSAERPKGSFSTLEIQRTEQGDSAMYLCASRPGGEGQPQHFGDGTRLSIL.